This T cell receptor (beta chain) was found in a study of shared clonotypes between healthy human individuals. Measured with immunoSEQ multiplex PCR; TCRdb has only the in-frame clones, and not every one. Of hundreds of thousands of clones in the sample, around 74% were seen once. Trimming cost V 4 bases and J 0 bases; bases outside gene matches: 6. Germline CDR1 is SGHNT and CDR2 is YYREEE (reference sequence). This CDR3 has 15 residues. V gene TRBV5-4 combines with J gene TRBJ2-7, with 8 bases identical to TRBD2. The receptor was derived from a young woman in good health. The sample comprised memory CD4+ T cells sorted from blood. The subset here: CD45RA-negative fraction. CDR3 residues: CASSQSGGSSYEQYF. Written as DNA, the CDR3 is TGTGCCAGCAGCCAGAGCGGGGGAAGCTCCTACGAGCAGTACTTC.